A single sample gave rise to the 18 T cell receptor beta chains below, sequenced in a study of blood T cell repertoires in COVID-19. The data were produced by immunoSEQ multiplex PCR, yet TCRdb's version contains in-frame clones alone and is incomplete. The table records about 230,000 clones, over 80% of them present only once. The sequencing input was peripheral blood. The receptors were sampled from a man aged 35 to 55 with acute or convalescent COVID-19.

The V gene is TRBV15, the J gene TRBJ1-2, with D maybe TRBD1 (5 bases). Trimming cost V 2 bases and J 2 bases, with 12 bases left between them. The CDR3 length is 15 residues. The germline V gene has CDR1 LNHNV and CDR2 YYDKDF (reference sequence). The CDR3 DNA sequence: TGTGCCACCAGCAGAAGTTTGGGGCAGAACTATGGCTACACCTTC. Translation gives CATSRSLGQNYGYTF.

This chain connects TRBV19 to TRBJ2-1, with TRBD2 matching 7 bases. The CDR3 runs to 14 residues. J gave up 4 bases and V 4 bases, and 4 bases lay outside the gene matches. Germline V lookup: CDR1 LNHDA, CDR2 SQIVND (reference sequence). CDR3 DNA: TGTGCCAGTAGTAGAGAGCGGGATTACAATGAGCAGTTCTTC. Amino acids: CASSRERDYNEQFF.

This clone was seen a handful of times. The V gene is TRBV18, the J gene TRBJ2-1; the match to TRBD2 covers 8 bases. Germline CDR1 KGHSH, CDR2 LQKENI. This CDR3 has 17 residues. With 1 base clipped from V and 8 bases from J, the junction kept 13 bases outside the gene matches. The CDR3 DNA follows: TGTGCCAGCTCACCACAGGCGGGAGGCCAGAGCGAGGATGAGCAGTTCTTC. Its protein is CASSPQAGGQSEDEQFF.

The chain employs TRBV5-1 and TRBJ2-1, with 14 positions matching TRBD2. CDR1 and CDR2 from the germline V gene are SGHRS and YFSETQ. The V segment lost 4 bases and the J segment 12 bases; nucleotides outside the gene matches: 9. The CDR3 covers 15 residues. The CDR3 region is CASSPGTSGRSGQFF. The CDR3 DNA sequence: TGCGCCAGCAGCCCCGGGACTAGCGGGAGATCAGGGCAGTTCTTC.

V usage is TRBV7-8 and J usage is TRBJ2-3; D gene uncertain. Germline V gene sequence: CDR1 SGHVS, CDR2 FQNEAQ. This CDR3 comprises 14 residues. Trimming removed 3 bases from V and 7 bases from J, with 14 bases in between. The CDR3 DNA is TGTGCCAGCAGCTTCGTCCAGGTCGGAAATACGCAGTATTTT. Translating gives CASSFVQVGNTQYF.

CDR3 sequence (DNA): TGTGCCAGCAGCCCCGGGACAGCTAATGAAAAACTGTTTTTT. Residues: CASSPGTANEKLFF. The rearrangement uses TRBV7-6 and TRBJ1-4, with 7 positions matching TRBD1. Germline lookup yields CDR1 SGHVS and CDR2 FNYEAQ. After removal of 5 bases from V and 3 bases from J, the junction contained 3 bases not matched to a gene. The CDR3 totals 14 residues.

The rearrangement uses TRBV6-5 and TRBJ2-7, with a tentative D call TRBD1 (5 bases). Germline V CDR1 and CDR2: MNHEY, SVGAGI. This CDR3 contains 13 residues. V was shortened by 5 bases and J by 4 bases, with 12 bases between the two germline ends. CDR3: CASSLAKGYEQYF. CDR3 DNA sequence: TGTGCCAGCAGTCTCGCAAAGGGGTACGAGCAGTACTTC.

The chain is built from TRBV18 and TRBJ2-5, with 8 bases aligning to TRBD1. The CDR3 loop spans 14 amino acids. Trimming took 6 bases from V and 1 from J; bases not matched to a gene: 4. CDR1 is KGHSH, CDR2 LQKENI, per germline. The CDR3 nucleotides read TGTGCCAGCTCGCGAGACAGGGGCCAAGAGACCCAGTACTTC. Translated: CASSRDRGQETQYF.

The rearrangement uses TRBV30 and TRBJ1-2, with 7 bases that match TRBD1. Unmatched junction bases numbered 2, after V lost 2 bases and J lost 5 bases. In germline, CDR1 is GTSNPN, CDR2 SVGIG (reference sequence). The CDR3 sequence is 12 residues long. The chain's CDR3 is CAWSKGQYGYTF. Written as DNA, the CDR3 is TGTGCCTGGAGTAAGGGACAGTATGGCTACACCTTC.

The chain recombines TRBV29-1 with TRBJ1-2; 9 bases match TRBD1. The germline V gene has CDR1 SQVTM and CDR2 ANQGSEA. V shed 6 bases, J shed 11 bases, and the junction held 13 bases outside the gene matches. The CDR3 runs to 13 residues. In DNA, the CDR3 is TGCAGCGTGGTACAGGGGGCCTCCTCGGTGTACACCTTC. Its translation: CSVVQGASSVYTF.

The V call is TRBV19, the J call TRBJ1-5, with 8 bases identical to TRBD1. Germline lookup yields CDR1 LNHDA and CDR2 SQIVND (reference sequence). V lost 5 bases and J lost 6; bases outside the gene matches: 9. The CDR3 length is 15 residues. This CDR3 reads CASSSRQGSAQPQHF. For the CDR3, the DNA is TGTGCCAGTAGTTCCCGACAGGGGAGCGCTCAGCCCCAGCATTTT.

The V gene is TRBV7-9, the J gene TRBJ2-5; a weak D match, TRBD2 (5 bases). This CDR3 comprises 12 residues. Germline assignment: CDR1 SEHNR and CDR2 FQNEAQ (reference sequence). Trimming left V 5 bases short and J 10 bases short, with 14 bases between. CDR3: CASSPGSQVQYF. The CDR3 nucleotides read TGTGCCAGCAGCCCGGGATCTCAGGTCCAGTACTTC.

The J gene is TRBJ2-1, the V gene TRBV20-1, with TRBD2 identical over 10 bases. Germline CDR1 DFQATT, CDR2 SNEGSKA (reference sequence). This CDR3 has 14 residues. J was trimmed by 8 bases and V by 3 bases; bases with no gene match: 7. The CDR3 DNA is TGCAGTGCTAGTAGGCTAGCGGGAGACGATGAGCAGTTCTTC. It specifies CSASRLAGDDEQFF.

The V call is TRBV4-1, the J call TRBJ2-1; weak D call: TRBD1 (5 bases). V lost 0 bases to trimming and J lost 2 bases, with 14 bases between them. CDR1 is MGHRA, CDR2 YSYEKL, per germline. This CDR3 region has 17 residues. The CDR3 loop reads CASSQDNRLFPYNEQFF. CDR3 bases: TGCGCCAGCAGCCAAGATAACAGGCTATTCCCCTACAATGAGCAGTTCTTC.

This chain joins TRBV12-5 and TRBJ2-2, with 7 bases identical to TRBD1. CDR3 size: 14 residues. V lost 3 bases to trimming and J lost 7 bases; unmatched junction nucleotides: 5. Germline values: CDR1 LGHNT, CDR2 FRNRAP. The CDR3 sequence: CASGFTGADGELFF. The CDR3 DNA is TGTGCTAGTGGTTTTACAGGGGCGGACGGGGAGCTGTTTTTT.

The rearrangement links TRBV11-3 to TRBJ2-1, with 12 nucleotides matching TRBD2. Trimming at V came to 5 bases and at J to 7 bases, leaving 6 bases not matched to a gene. CDR3 length: 15 amino acids. Germline CDR1 reads SGHNT; CDR2 reads YENEEA. CDR3 bases: TGTGCCAGCAGCATAGGACTAGCGGGGAGAAATGAGCAGTTCTTC. This translates into CASSIGLAGRNEQFF.

The chain joins TRBV7-8 to TRBJ1-1, with D tentatively TRBD1 (5 bases). The V end lost 1 base, the J end lost 5 bases, and 14 bases lay between the germline ends. The germline gives CDR1 SGHVS, CDR2 FQNEAQ. This CDR3 contains 15 residues. The CDR3 is CASSLVLQAGTEAFF. The DNA for the CDR3 is TGTGCCAGCAGCTTAGTCTTACAGGCAGGGACTGAAGCTTTCTTT.

This clone was found once. The chain uses TRBV6-5 and TRBJ1-5; D possibly corresponds to TRBD1 (5 bases). Germline V gene lookup returns CDR1 MNHEY and CDR2 SVGAGI. The V gene lost 5 bases and the J gene lost 2 bases, with 13 bases spanning the gap. The CDR3 spans 15 residues. As DNA, the CDR3 is TGTGCCAGCAGTCCCCTTGGGGCGGGCAATCAGCCCCAGCATTTT. This gives the protein CASSPLGAGNQPQHF.